These 18 T cell receptor beta chains were sequenced from one sample in a study of blood T cell repertoires in COVID-19. Only in-frame clones appear in the TCRdb table, and some are missing; sequencing was by immunoSEQ multiplex PCR. This table holds approximately 61,000 clones, around 86% found once. Sequenced input: peripheral blood. These receptors were collected from a human donor in a cohort sampled during active COVID-19.

The chain carries TRBV18 and TRBJ1-2, with 7 bases lining up with TRBD1. The CDR3 consists of 15 residues. CDR1 is KGHSH and CDR2 is LQKENI in the germline V gene. The V and J ends lost 3 bases and 5 bases, in that order; junction bases with no gene match: 9. The CDR3 is CASSPEDRSRYGYTF. The CDR3 DNA is TGTGCCAGCTCACCTGAGGACAGGTCTCGGTATGGCTACACCTTC.

In its sample, this clone was seen once. The rearrangement uses TRBV11-2 and TRBJ1-4; a possible D gene is TRBD1 (6 bases). Germline V CDR1 and CDR2: SGHAT, FQNNGV. The CDR3 sequence is 15 residues long. V lost 3 bases and J lost 3, with 11 bases in between. The DNA of the CDR3 is TGTGCCAGCAGCTTGTCGGGGGGCCCTAATGAAAAACTGTTTTTT. It codes for CASSLSGGPNEKLFF.

The chain has TRBV9 and TRBJ1-4; 9 bases map to TRBD1. Trimming cost V 1 base and J 7 bases; bases outside gene matches: 5. CDR1 and CDR2 (germline): SGDLS, YYNGEE. The CDR3 has 15 residues. The CDR3 DNA is TGTGCCAGCAGCGTACAGGACAGGGGATTTGAAAAACTGTTTTTT. This encodes CASSVQDRGFEKLFF.

The V call is TRBV28, the J call TRBJ1-1, with D possibly matching TRBD1 (6 bases). Germline CDR1 reads MDHEN; CDR2 reads SYDVKM. The CDR3 has 15 amino acids. V dropped 2 bases and J dropped 9 bases, with 19 bases sitting between them. The CDR3 nucleotides read TGTGCCAGCAGTTTAGAGACAGGTACTCAAGGGAAAGCTTTCTTT. Translating it yields CASSLETGTQGKAFF.

V is TRBV30 and J is TRBJ2-5, with a possible D match to TRBD1 (6 bases). V dropped 4 bases and J dropped 4 bases, with 10 bases sitting between them. Germline CDR1 is GTSNPN and CDR2 is SVGIG (reference sequence). The CDR3 runs to 12 residues. The CDR3 protein is CAWTSQGETQYF. The CDR3 DNA follows: TGTGCCTGGACCTCACAGGGAGAGACCCAGTACTTC. The full variable domain, with the rest looked up from reference TRBV30 and TRBJ2-5, is SQTIHQWPATLVQPVGSPLSLECTVEGTSNPNLYWYRQAAGRGLQLLFYSVGIGQISSEVPQNLSASRPQDRQFILSSKKLLLSDSGFYLCAWTSQGETQYFGPGTRLLVL.

This chain connects TRBV6-1 to TRBJ2-7, with 7 bases matching TRBD2. The germline CDR1 and CDR2 sequences are MNHNS and SASEGT. This CDR3 has 14 residues. Losses at the gene ends were 2 bases for V and 6 bases for J; bases not matched to a gene: 7. The CDR3 region has the DNA TGTGCCAGCAGTGAAAGGTGGGGGGGACTCGAGCAGTACTTC. Protein: CASSERWGGLEQYF.

J is TRBJ1-5 and V is TRBV12-5; D not certain. This CDR3 comprises 13 residues. CDR1 is LGHNT, CDR2 FRNRAP, per germline. V lost 6 bases and J lost 0, with 6 bases in between. The CDR3 is CASGAVSNQPQHF. The CDR3, as DNA: TGTGCTAGTGGAGCGGTTAGCAATCAGCCCCAGCATTTT.

V usage is TRBV5-1 and J usage is TRBJ2-3; 10 nucleotides align to TRBD2. Germline V CDR1 and CDR2: SGHRS, YFSETQ. The length of the CDR3 is 16 residues. V was clipped by 2 bases and J by 5 bases; unmatched bases: 8. CDR3 amino acids: CASSLVAGGSGDTQYF. The CDR3 DNA follows: TGCGCCAGCAGCTTAGTAGCGGGAGGTTCAGGAGATACGCAGTATTTT.

This rearrangement joins TRBV5-1 to TRBJ2-3; 7 bases fit TRBD2. The CDR3 runs to 14 residues. V shed 3 bases and J 3 bases; nucleotides not matched to a gene: 4. CDR1 and CDR2 from the germline V gene are SGHRS and YFSETQ. The CDR3 region is CASSSPSGTDTQYF. The DNA for the CDR3 is TGCGCCAGCAGCTCTCCTAGCGGAACAGATACGCAGTATTTT.

This chain links TRBV7-9 with TRBJ1-6; possibly TRBD1 for D (6 bases). Deletions cut 0 bases from V and 8 bases from J, with 11 bases between. Germline V gene data show CDR1 as SEHNR and CDR2 as FQNEAQ (reference sequence). The CDR3 has 15 residues. CDR3 nucleotide sequence: TGTGCCAGCAGCTTAGCAGGGGGTCTTGATTCACCCCTCCACTTT. This encodes CASSLAGGLDSPLHF.

This rearrangement joins TRBV2 to TRBJ2-7; 10 nucleotides match TRBD1. CDR1 is SNHLY, CDR2 FYNNEI, per germline. Unmatched junction bases numbered 9, after V lost 6 bases and J lost 7 bases. CDR3 length: 14 amino acids. The CDR3 protein is CASRPGQGIWEQYF. As DNA, the CDR3 is TGTGCCAGCAGGCCGGGACAGGGGATCTGGGAGCAGTACTTC.

The CDR3 here is CASSFTSGATGELFF. The DNA of the CDR3 is TGTGCCAGCAGCTTTACTAGCGGCGCCACCGGGGAGCTGTTTTTT. The chain combines TRBV11-2 with TRBJ2-2; TRBD2 matches 8 bases. The V gene's germline CDR1 is SGHAT and CDR2 FQNNGV. Unmatched junction bases numbered 4, after V lost 3 bases and J lost 4 bases. CDR3 size: 15 residues. The full variable domain, with the rest looked up from reference TRBV11-2 and TRBJ2-2, is EAGVAQSPRYKIIEKRQSVAFWCNPISGHATLYWYQQILGQGPKLLIQFQNNGVVDDSQLPKDRFSAERLKGVDSTLKIQPAKLEDSAVYLCASSFTSGATGELFFGEGSRLTVL.

This clone was seen only a few times. V usage is TRBV4-2 and J usage is TRBJ1-5; possible D gene TRBD1, 5 bases. Trimming removed 3 bases at V and 1 base at J, with 10 bases between. This CDR3 is 15 amino acids long. Germline V lookup: CDR1 LGHNA, CDR2 YNFKEQ. As DNA, the CDR3 is TGTGCCAGCAGCCAGATGGAGGGGAGCAATCAGCCCCAGCATTTT. This sequence encodes CASSQMEGSNQPQHF.

The genes are TRBV7-2 and TRBJ1-5; TRBD1 matches 7 bases. V lost 3 bases, J lost 4 bases, and 6 bases stayed unmatched. From germline, CDR1 is SGHTA and CDR2 FQGNSA. This CDR3 has 15 residues. CDR3 DNA: TGTGCCAGCAGCTTCCGGGACAGAGCGAATCAGCCCCAGCATTTT. It codes for CASSFRDRANQPQHF.

The chain links TRBV20-1 to TRBJ2-7, with a weak D call TRBD2 (6 bases). Germline V gives CDR1 DFQATT, CDR2 SNEGSKA (reference sequence). With 7 bases removed from V and 3 bases from J, the gap between germline ends came to 10 bases. CDR3 size: 11 residues. CDR3 loop: CSGAGNYEQYF. CDR3 coding DNA: TGCAGTGGTGCGGGGAACTACGAGCAGTACTTC.

The rearrangement uses TRBV29-1 and TRBJ1-2; D is unclear. V dropped 3 bases and J dropped 4 bases, with 15 bases sitting between them. There are 14 residues in the CDR3. Germline V gives CDR1 SQVTM, CDR2 ANQGSEA. CDR3 loop: CSVERRGKGYGYTF. CDR3 nucleotide sequence: TGCAGCGTTGAGCGGCGGGGAAAAGGCTATGGCTACACCTTC. Full variable domain (missing parts from reference TRBV29-1 and TRBJ1-2): SAVISQKPSRDICQRGTSLTIQCQVDSQVTMMFWYRQQPGQSLTLIATANQGSEATYESGFVIDKFPISRPNLTFSTLTVSNMSPEDSSIYLCSVERRGKGYGYTFGSGTRLTVV.

The chain is built from TRBV27 and TRBJ2-7, with D perhaps matching TRBD1 (8 bases). CDR1 and CDR2 (germline): MNHEY, SMNVEV (reference sequence). The CDR3 runs to 13 residues. V lost 3 bases and J lost 6, with 12 bases in between. CDR3 residues: CASSFNRGGEQYF. In nucleotides, the CDR3 is TGTGCCAGCAGTTTTAACAGGGGGGGCGAGCAGTACTTC.

This rearrangement joins TRBV24-1 to TRBJ2-3; D is undetermined. Germline-derived CDR1 and CDR2 are KGHDR and SFDVKD. V dropped 2 bases and J dropped 2 bases, with 7 bases sitting between them. CDR3 length: 14 residues. The CDR3 bases are TGTGCCACCAGTGATTCCCTCTCCACAGATACGCAGTATTTT. Translated: CATSDSLSTDTQYF.